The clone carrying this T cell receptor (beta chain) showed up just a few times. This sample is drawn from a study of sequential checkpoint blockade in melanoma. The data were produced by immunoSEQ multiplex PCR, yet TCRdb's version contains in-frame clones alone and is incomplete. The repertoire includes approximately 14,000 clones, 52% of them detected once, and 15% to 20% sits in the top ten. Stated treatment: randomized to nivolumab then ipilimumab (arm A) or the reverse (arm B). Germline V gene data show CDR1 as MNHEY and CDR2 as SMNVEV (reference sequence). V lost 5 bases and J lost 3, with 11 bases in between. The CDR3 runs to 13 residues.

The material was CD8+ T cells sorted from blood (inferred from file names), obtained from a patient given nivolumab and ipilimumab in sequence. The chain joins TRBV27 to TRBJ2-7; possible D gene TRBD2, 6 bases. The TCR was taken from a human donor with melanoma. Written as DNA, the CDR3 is TGTGCCAGCAGTCAGGGAGGTGACTACGAGCAGTACTTC. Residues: CASSQGGDYEQYF.